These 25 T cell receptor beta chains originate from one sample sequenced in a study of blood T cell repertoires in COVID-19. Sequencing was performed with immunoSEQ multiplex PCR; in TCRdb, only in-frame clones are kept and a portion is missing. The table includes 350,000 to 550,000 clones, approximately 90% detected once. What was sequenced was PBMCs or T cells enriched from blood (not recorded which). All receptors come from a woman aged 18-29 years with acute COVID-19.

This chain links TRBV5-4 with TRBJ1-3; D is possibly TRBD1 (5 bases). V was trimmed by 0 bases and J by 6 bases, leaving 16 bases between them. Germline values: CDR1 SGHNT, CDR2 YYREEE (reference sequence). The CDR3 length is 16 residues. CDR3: CASSLAGGRGSNTIYF. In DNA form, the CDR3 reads TGTGCCAGCAGCTTGGCCGGGGGTCGGGGATCAAACACCATATATTTT.

The CDR3 sequence: CASRPWWGRPNTEAFF. CDR3 nucleotide sequence: TGTGCAAGTCGCCCCTGGTGGGGGCGACCTAACACTGAAGCTTTCTTT. V usage is TRBV12-2 and J usage is TRBJ1-1; the DNA was not compared with TRBD1, the D call given in the table. TRBV12-2 is a pseudogene. This CDR3 region has 16 residues.

The CDR3 nucleotides read TGTGCCAGCAGCCTACTACACGGTTCTAATGAAAAACTGTTTTTT. Amino acid sequence: CASSLLHGSNEKLFF. The chain has TRBV13 and TRBJ1-4; D not certain. There are 15 residues in the CDR3. Germline CDR1 PRHDT, CDR2 FYEKMQ (reference sequence). V was trimmed by 5 bases and J by 3 bases, leaving 13 bases between them.

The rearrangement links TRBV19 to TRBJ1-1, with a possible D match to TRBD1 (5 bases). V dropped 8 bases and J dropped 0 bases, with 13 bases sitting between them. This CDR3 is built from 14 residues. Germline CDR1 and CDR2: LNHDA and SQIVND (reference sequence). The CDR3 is CASQSDSLNTEAFF. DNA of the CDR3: TGTGCCAGTCAGTCAGACAGCCTGAACACTGAAGCTTTCTTT. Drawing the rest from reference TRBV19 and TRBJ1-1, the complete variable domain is DGGITQSPKYLFRKEGQNVTLSCEQNLNHDAMYWYRQDPGQGLRLIYYSQIVNDFQKGDIAEGYSVSREKKESFPLTVTSAQKNPTAFYLCASQSDSLNTEAFFGQGTRLTVV.

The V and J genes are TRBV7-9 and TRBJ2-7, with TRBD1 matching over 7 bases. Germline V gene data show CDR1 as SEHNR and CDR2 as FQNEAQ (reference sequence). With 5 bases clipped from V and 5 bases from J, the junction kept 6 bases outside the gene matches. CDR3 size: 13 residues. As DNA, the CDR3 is TGTGCCAGCAGCCTGACAGGGACGGACGAGCAGTACTTC. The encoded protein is CASSLTGTDEQYF.

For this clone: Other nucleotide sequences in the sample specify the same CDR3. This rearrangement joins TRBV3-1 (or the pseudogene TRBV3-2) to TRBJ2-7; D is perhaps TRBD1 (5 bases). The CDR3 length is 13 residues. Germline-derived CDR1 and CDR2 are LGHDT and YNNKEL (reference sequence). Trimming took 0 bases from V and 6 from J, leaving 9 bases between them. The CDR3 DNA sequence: TGTGCCAGCAGCCAAGACAGGGCAGGCGAGCAGTACTTC. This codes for CASSQDRAGEQYF.

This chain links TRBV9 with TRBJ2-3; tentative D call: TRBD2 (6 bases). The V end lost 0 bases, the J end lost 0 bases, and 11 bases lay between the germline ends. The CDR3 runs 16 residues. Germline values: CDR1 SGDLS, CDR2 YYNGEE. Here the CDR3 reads CASSVGTTSSTDTQYF. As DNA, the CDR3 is TGTGCCAGCAGCGTAGGGACTACCTCTAGCACAGATACGCAGTATTTT.

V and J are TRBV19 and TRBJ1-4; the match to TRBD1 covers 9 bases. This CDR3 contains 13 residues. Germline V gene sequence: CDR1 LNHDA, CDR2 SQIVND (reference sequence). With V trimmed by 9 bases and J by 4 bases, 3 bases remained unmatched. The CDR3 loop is CASGTGNNEKLFF. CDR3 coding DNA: TGTGCCAGCGGGACAGGGAATAATGAAAAACTGTTTTTT.

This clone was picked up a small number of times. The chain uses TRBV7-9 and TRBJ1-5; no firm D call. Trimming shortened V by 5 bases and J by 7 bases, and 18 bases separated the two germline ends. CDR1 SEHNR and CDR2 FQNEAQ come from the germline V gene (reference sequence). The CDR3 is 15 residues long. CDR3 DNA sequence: TGTGCCAGCAGCAGAAGTGATGGGTCGGGGCAGCCCCAGCATTTT. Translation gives CASSRSDGSGQPQHF. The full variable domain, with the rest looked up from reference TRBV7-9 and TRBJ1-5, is DTGVSQNPRHKITKRGQNVTFRCDPISEHNRLYWYRQTLGQGPEFLTYFQNEAQLEKSRLLSDRFSAERPKGSFSTLEIQRTEQGDSAMYLCASSRSDGSGQPQHFGDGTRLSIL.

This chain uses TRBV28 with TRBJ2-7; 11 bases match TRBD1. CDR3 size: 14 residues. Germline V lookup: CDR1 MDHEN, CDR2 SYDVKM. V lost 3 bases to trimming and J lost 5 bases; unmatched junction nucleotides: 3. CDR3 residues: CASSLWGQGDEQYF. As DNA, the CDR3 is TGTGCCAGCAGTTTGTGGGGACAGGGGGACGAGCAGTACTTC. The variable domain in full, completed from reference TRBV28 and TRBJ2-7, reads DVKVTQSSRYLVKRTGEKVFLECVQDMDHENMFWYRQDPGLGLRLIYFSYDVKMKEKGDIPEGYSVSREKKERFSLILESASTNQTSMYLCASSLWGQGDEQYFGPGTRLTVT.

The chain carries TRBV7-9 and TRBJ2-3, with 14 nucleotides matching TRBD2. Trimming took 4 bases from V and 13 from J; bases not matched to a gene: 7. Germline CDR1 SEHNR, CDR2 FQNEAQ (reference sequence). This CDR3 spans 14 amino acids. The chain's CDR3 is CASSSMWTSGRKYF. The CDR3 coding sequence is TGTGCCAGCAGCTCTATGTGGACTAGCGGGAGGAAGTATTTT.

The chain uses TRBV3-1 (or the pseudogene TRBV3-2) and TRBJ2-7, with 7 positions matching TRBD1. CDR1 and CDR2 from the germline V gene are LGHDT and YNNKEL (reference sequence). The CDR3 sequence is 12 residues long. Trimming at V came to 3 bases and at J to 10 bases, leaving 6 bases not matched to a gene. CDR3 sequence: CASSQRDSRQYF. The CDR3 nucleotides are TGTGCCAGCAGCCAGAGGGACAGTAGACAGTACTTC.

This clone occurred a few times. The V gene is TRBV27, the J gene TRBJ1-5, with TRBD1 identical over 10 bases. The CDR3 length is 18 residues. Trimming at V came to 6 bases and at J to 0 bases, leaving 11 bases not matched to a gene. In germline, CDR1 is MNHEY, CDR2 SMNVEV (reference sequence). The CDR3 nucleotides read TGTGCCAGCAGCACCGGGACAGGGGACTCCTATAGCAATCAGCCCCAGCATTTT. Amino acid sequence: CASSTGTGDSYSNQPQHF.

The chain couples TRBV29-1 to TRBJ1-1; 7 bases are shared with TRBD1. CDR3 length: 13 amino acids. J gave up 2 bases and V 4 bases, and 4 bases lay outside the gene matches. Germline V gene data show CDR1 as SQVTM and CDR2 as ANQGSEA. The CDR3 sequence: CSVAGTENTEAFF. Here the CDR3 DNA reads TGCAGCGTTGCCGGGACAGAAAACACTGAAGCTTTCTTT.

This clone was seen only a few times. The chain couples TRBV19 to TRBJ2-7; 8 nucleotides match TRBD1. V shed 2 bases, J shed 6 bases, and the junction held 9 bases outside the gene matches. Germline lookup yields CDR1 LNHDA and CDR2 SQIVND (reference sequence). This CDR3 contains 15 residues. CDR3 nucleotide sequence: TGTGCCAGTAGTATAAAGATGGACAGGGTGATCGAGCAGTACTTC. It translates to CASSIKMDRVIEQYF.

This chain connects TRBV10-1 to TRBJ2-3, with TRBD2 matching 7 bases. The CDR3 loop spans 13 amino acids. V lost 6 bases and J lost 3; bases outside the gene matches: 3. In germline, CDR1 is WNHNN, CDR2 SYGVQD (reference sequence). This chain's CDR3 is CASRPAGTDTQYF. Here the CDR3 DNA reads TGCGCCAGCAGGCCAGCGGGGACAGATACGCAGTATTTT.

The CDR3 protein is CASSVAGHFTDTQYF. CDR3 in DNA: TGTGCCAGCAGCGTAGCCGGACATTTCACAGATACGCAGTATTTT. The gene calls are TRBV9 and TRBJ2-3; TRBD1 is a possible D gene (5 bases). This CDR3 comprises 15 residues. Germline-derived CDR1 and CDR2 are SGDLS and YYNGEE. V lost 0 bases and J 2 bases, leaving 10 bases between the germline ends.

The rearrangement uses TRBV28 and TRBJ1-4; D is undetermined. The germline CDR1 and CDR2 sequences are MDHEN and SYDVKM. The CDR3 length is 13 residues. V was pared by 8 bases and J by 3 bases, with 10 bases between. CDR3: CASRLAANEKLFF. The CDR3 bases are TGTGCCAGCCGCTTGGCAGCTAATGAAAAACTGTTTTTT. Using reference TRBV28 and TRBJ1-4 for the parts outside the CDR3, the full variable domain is DVKVTQSSRYLVKRTGEKVFLECVQDMDHENMFWYRQDPGLGLRLIYFSYDVKMKEKGDIPEGYSVSREKKERFSLILESASTNQTSMYLCASRLAANEKLFFGSGTQLSVL.

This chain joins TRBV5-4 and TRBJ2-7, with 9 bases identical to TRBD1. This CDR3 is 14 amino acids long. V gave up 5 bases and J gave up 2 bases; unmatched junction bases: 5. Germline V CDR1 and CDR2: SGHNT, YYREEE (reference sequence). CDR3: CASRRDRETYEQYF. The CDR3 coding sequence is TGTGCCAGCAGGAGGGACAGGGAGACCTACGAGCAGTACTTC.

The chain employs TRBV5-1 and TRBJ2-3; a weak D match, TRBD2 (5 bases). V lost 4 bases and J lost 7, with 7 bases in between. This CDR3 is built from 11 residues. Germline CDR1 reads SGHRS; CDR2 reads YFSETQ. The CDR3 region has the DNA TGCGCCAGCAGCACCGGGAATACGCAGTATTTT. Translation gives CASSTGNTQYF.

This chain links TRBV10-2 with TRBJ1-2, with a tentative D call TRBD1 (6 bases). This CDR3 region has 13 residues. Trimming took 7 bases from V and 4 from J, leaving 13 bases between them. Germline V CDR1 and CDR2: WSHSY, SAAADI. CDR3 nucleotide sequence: TGCGCCAGCATAGGGGGAGTCGGCTATGGCTACACCTTC. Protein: CASIGGVGYGYTF.

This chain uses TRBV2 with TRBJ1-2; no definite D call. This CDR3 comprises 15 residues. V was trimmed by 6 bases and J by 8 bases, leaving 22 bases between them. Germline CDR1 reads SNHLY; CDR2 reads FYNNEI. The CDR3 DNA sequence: TGTGCCAGCAGGGAAATGGTGGGCACGTTCCGGGGCTACACCTTC. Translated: CASREMVGTFRGYTF.

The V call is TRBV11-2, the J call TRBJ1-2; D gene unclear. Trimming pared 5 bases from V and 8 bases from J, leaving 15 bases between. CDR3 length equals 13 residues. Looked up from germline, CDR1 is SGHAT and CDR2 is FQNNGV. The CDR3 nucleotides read TGTGCCAGCAGCCAAACCCCAACGCGCGGCTACACCTTC. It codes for CASSQTPTRGYTF.

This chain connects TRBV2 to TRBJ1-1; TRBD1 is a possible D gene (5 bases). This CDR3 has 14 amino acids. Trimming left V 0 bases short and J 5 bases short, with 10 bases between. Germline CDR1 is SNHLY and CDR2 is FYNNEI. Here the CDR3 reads CASSEARGLTEAFF. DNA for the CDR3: TGTGCCAGCAGTGAAGCGCGGGGGTTGACTGAAGCTTTCTTT.

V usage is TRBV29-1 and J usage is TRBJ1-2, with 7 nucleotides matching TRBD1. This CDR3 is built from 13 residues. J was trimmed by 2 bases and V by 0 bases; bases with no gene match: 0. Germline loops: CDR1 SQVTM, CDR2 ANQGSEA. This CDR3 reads CSVEEGQNYGYTF. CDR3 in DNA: TGCAGCGTTGAAGAGGGACAGAACTATGGCTACACCTTC.